This T cell receptor beta chain is from a study of blood T cell repertoires in COVID-19 (TCRdb year 2020). Looking at the study overall: Samples covering the acute and convalescent phases of COVID-19 were provided by collaborators in the United States, Italy and Spain. HLA class I and class II types, where available, came from metadata supplied by the sample provider rather than from assay-based typing. The repertoires were released in a freely available public database meant as a resource for research on the immune response to SARS-CoV-2. The material from the prospective study consisted of cDNA or gDNA derived from T cells, B-cell-depleted T cells, or PBMCs. Nearly every sample came with metadata listing a de-identified subject ID, COVID-19 status, age in years and sex. Deeply sampled blood TCRbeta repertoires from subjects exposed to, actively infected with, or recovered from COVID-19 were included in the dataset. The samples were drawn from the first 160 participants of the ongoing ImmuneRACE study and from some 1,300 subjects provided by 6 global collaborators. What the study reported, not specific to this receptor: The quantity of clinical and demographic metadata differed by source and by participant and was supplied without curation.

TCRbeta CDR3 regions were amplified from genomic DNA using the immunoSEQ Assay, a bias-controlled multiplex PCR. Per the source publication's procedure: The number of nucleated cells in each sample was estimated by amplification of reference gene primers within the assay. To quantify the absolute abundance of each unique TCRbeta CDR3 rearrangement, sequence reads were collapsed and filtered. For each sample, productive Simpson clonality was calculated as the square root of Simpson's diversity index over productive rearrangements. TCRdb holds this immuneACCESS table with in-frame rearrangements only. Some clones are missing; in checked studies, unresolved V genes explain under half, and the rest has no known cause. That table is the source of V, J and clone size, and D and trimming were worked out from the DNA. The sample table records 270,000 or so clones; approximately 86% of these occur just once. The biggest ten clones account for less than 4% of the sample.

Collaborating institutions collected whole blood in K2EDTA tubes following their own protocols. Collaborator samples were shipped for TCRbeta analysis as frozen whole blood, isolated PBMCs, or DNA extracted from either sample type. About this clone: What this receptor recognizes is not known. No per-base quality is available; no much larger clone lies one base away.

From a lookup of the germline V gene, CDR1 and CDR2 are MRHNA and SNTAGT. The CDR3 spans 14 residues, from the cysteine through the phenylalanine. The DNA shown is the 42-base CDR3, in frame from base 1. For this chain, trimming is 6 bases at the V end and 4 bases at the J end, and the number of junction bases without a gene match is 6. Material for sequencing was peripheral blood. This clonotype was sampled from a woman aged 18-30 years with acute or convalescent COVID-19. This chain is built from TRBV6-4 and TRBJ1-2, with TRBD1 identical over 9 junction bases. Here the CDR3 is given as CASRETGGGYGYTF. The DNA is TGTGCCAGCAGGGAGACAGGGGGAGGCTATGGCTACACCTTC.